These 8 T cell receptor beta chains were sequenced from one sample in a study of blood T cell repertoires in COVID-19. Generated by immunoSEQ multiplex PCR, the TCRdb table keeps only in-frame clones and is missing some. The sample has 120,000 to 150,000 clones, around 83% seen once; the top ten hold around 6.7%. What was sequenced was peripheral blood. These receptors were taken from a woman aged 45-65 years in a cohort sampled during active or convalescent COVID-19.

The chain combines TRBV5-1 with TRBJ1-1; D perhaps matches TRBD1 (5 bases). V gave up 5 bases and J gave up 4 bases, with 18 bases separating them. From germline, CDR1 is SGHRS and CDR2 YFSETQ. The CDR3 is made up of 15 amino acids. The CDR3 reads CASRRGGAGVTEAFF. The DNA for the CDR3 is TGCGCCAGCAGGCGGGGCGGGGCTGGGGTCACTGAAGCTTTCTTT. Full variable domain (remainder filled in from reference TRBV5-1 and TRBJ1-1): KAGVTQTPRYLIKTRGQQVTLSCSPISGHRSVSWYQQTPGQGLQFLFEYFSETQRNKGNFPGRFSGRQFSNSRSEMNVSTLELGDSALYLCASRRGGAGVTEAFFGQGTRLTVV.

The chain is built from TRBV14 and TRBJ2-7; TRBD1 agrees at 9 bases. The CDR3 is made up of 15 amino acids. Germline CDR1 and CDR2: SGHDN and FVKESK. The trim removed 4 bases at V and 3 bases at J, leaving 7 bases unmatched. The CDR3 loop reads CASSPRTGVIYEQYF. CDR3 DNA sequence: TGTGCCAGCAGCCCCCGGACAGGGGTGATCTACGAGCAGTACTTC.

This clone was picked up one time. The V and J genes are TRBV5-1 and TRBJ2-3; 8 bases map to TRBD2. The CDR3 has 18 residues. CDR1 and CDR2 (germline): SGHRS, YFSETQ. The J segment lost 6 bases and the V segment lost 4 bases, leaving 19 bases of the junction unmatched. CDR3 sequence (DNA): TGCGCCAGCAGCCCCTGGGGAGCGGGGGCTCTTAACCGGGATACGCAGTATTTT. Translating gives CASSPWGAGALNRDTQYF.

This chain connects TRBV7-9 to TRBJ2-5; possibly TRBD1 for D (6 bases). The V end lost 4 bases, the J end lost 1 base, and 13 bases lay between the germline ends. CDR1 is SEHNR and CDR2 is FQNEAQ in the germline V gene (reference sequence). The CDR3 length is 15 residues. For the CDR3, the DNA is TGTGCCAGCAGCTCGCAGCAGGGGTCCCAAGAGACCCAGTACTTC. It yields the protein CASSSQQGSQETQYF.

This clone came up once. The CDR3 loop is CASSVDSDYYEQYF. CDR3 coding DNA: TGTGCCAGCAGCGTAGACTCTGACTACTACGAGCAGTACTTC. The chain combines TRBV9 with TRBJ2-7; tentative D call: TRBD2 (5 bases). In germline, CDR1 is SGDLS, CDR2 YYNGEE. The CDR3 length is 14 residues. The germline V and J ends were trimmed by 0 bases and 3 bases, with 10 bases remaining between them.

The chain combines TRBV4-1 with TRBJ1-1; TRBD1 matches 7 bases. The CDR3 is 14 amino acids. The V gene's germline CDR1 is MGHRA and CDR2 YSYEKL. Trimming cost V 4 bases and J 1 base; bases outside gene matches: 3. In DNA form, the CDR3 reads TGCGCCAGCAGCCCGGGACAGTCGAACACTGAAGCTTTCTTT. It specifies CASSPGQSNTEAFF.

V is TRBV10-3 and J is TRBJ1-3; TRBD1 matches at 12 bases. From germline, CDR1 is ENHRY and CDR2 SYGVKD. Losses at the gene ends were 3 bases for V and 1 base for J; bases not matched to a gene: 7. The length of the CDR3 is 18 residues. The CDR3 protein is CAISERGGQGASGNTIYF. DNA for the CDR3: TGTGCCATCAGTGAAAGAGGGGGACAGGGGGCGTCTGGAAACACCATATATTTT.

The V gene is TRBV5-1, the J gene TRBJ2-2; the match to TRBD1 covers 8 bases. V shed 4 bases and J 4 bases; nucleotides not matched to a gene: 9. Germline V gives CDR1 SGHRS, CDR2 YFSETQ. The CDR3 sequence is 16 residues long. CDR3 coding DNA: TGCGCCAGCAGCAGGAATCGACAGGGGTTCACCGGGGAGCTGTTTTTT. Translating it yields CASSRNRQGFTGELFF.